Sequencing of this T cell receptor (beta chain) was carried out in a study of blood T cell repertoires in COVID-19. Sequencing was performed with immunoSEQ multiplex PCR; in TCRdb, only in-frame clones are kept and a portion is missing. Of 110,000 to 150,000 clones in the sample, over 70% were seen once. V dropped 0 bases and J dropped 2 bases, with 11 bases sitting between them. The CDR3 extends over 15 amino acids. Germline values: CDR1 SGHRS, CDR2 YFSETQ. This sequence was found in a man aged 45 to 65 with active or convalescent COVID-19. This rearrangement joins TRBV5-1 to TRBJ2-5; D unresolved. Sequencing was performed on peripheral blood. CDR3 residues: CASSLAPGLQETQYF. The CDR3 region has the DNA TGCGCCAGCAGCTTGGCCCCAGGATTACAAGAGACCCAGTACTTC.